A selection of T cell receptor beta chains follows, all from one sample in a study of tumor-infiltrating lymphocytes in primary liver carcinoma. Via MiXCR, TCRdb re-called the multiplex PCR reads, giving one row per CDR3 protein. Of about 200,000 distinct CDR3 sequences in the sample, about 61% are singletons; the top ten hold about 7.1%. The sequencing input was peripheral blood. The receptors shown here come from an older woman with primary liver carcinoma and hepatitis B virus infection. Each CDR3 is given with its conserved first and last residue. A D gene is named only where the DNA matches it firmly. The size entry is marked missing in some rows and otherwise reads once, few, many or a size class.

clone_size: few; d_call: NA; v_call: TRBV6-1; j_call: TRBJ2-5; cdr3_nt: TGTGCCAGCAGTGAAGTGGCCGGAGAGCAAGAGACCCAGTACTTC; cdr3_aa: CASSEVAGEQETQYF
clone_size: few; d_call: TRBD1; v_call: TRBV6-1; j_call: TRBJ2-3; cdr3_nt: TGTGCCAGCAGTGTCAGACAGGGGTTAGATACGCAGTATTTT; cdr3_aa: CASSVRQGLDTQYF
clone_size: few; d_call: NA; v_call: TRBV6-1; j_call: TRBJ2-1; cdr3_nt: TGTGCCAGCAGGGGAGCGCAGGGTGGGTCCTACAATGAGCAGTTCTTC; cdr3_aa: CASRGAQGGSYNEQFF
clone_size: many; d_call: NA; v_call: TRBV12-3/TRBV12-4; j_call: TRBJ2-7; cdr3_nt: TGTGCCAGCGGTAGGACGGAATCCTACGAGCAGTACTTC; cdr3_aa: CASGRTESYEQYF
clone_size: NA; d_call: TRBD2; v_call: TRBV12-3/TRBV12-4; j_call: TRBJ2-7; cdr3_nt: TGTGTCAGCAGTCCATGGAAGGCGGGAGGGCGTCACTACGAGCAGTACTTC; cdr3_aa: CVSSPWKAGGRHYEQYF
clone_size: medium-sized; d_call: TRBD1; v_call: TRBV11-2; j_call: TRBJ1-5; cdr3_nt: TGTGCCAGCAGCTTGGGGACAGGCGAAGTTAAGCCCCAGCATTTT; cdr3_aa: CASSLGTGEVKPQHF
clone_size: NA; d_call: NA; v_call: TRBV6-1; j_call: TRBJ2-3; cdr3_nt: TGTGCCGGCAGTGTCGACAGCGTTAGCACAGATACGCAGTATTTT; cdr3_aa: CAGSVDSVSTDTQYF
clone_size: many; d_call: NA; v_call: TRBV6-5; j_call: TRBJ2-5; cdr3_nt: TGTGCCAGCGGCACCGCGGTGGGGGAGACCCAGTACTTC; cdr3_aa: CASGTAVGETQYF
clone_size: NA; d_call: NA; v_call: TRBV12-3/TRBV12-4; j_call: TRBJ1-5; cdr3_nt: TGTGCCTGCAGTTCGGGCAGGGATAGCAATCAGCACCAGCATTTT; cdr3_aa: CACSSGRDSNQHQHF
clone_size: many; d_call: NA; v_call: TRBV6-6; j_call: TRBJ1-5; cdr3_nt: TGTGCCAGCAGGAATGGAGGGTCAGGGCCCCAGCATTTT; cdr3_aa: CASRNGGSGPQHF
clone_size: NA; d_call: TRBD1; v_call: TRBV28; j_call: TRBJ2-2; cdr3_nt: TGTACCAGCAGTCCCAACCCGGGACAGGGGGACACCGGGGAGCTGTTTTTT; cdr3_aa: CTSSPNPGQGDTGELFF
clone_size: NA; d_call: NA; v_call: TRBV11-2; j_call: TRBJ1-2; cdr3_nt: TGTGCTAGCTGCTTAGACAGAAACTATGGCTACACCTTC; cdr3_aa: CASCLDRNYGYTF
clone_size: NA; d_call: NA; v_call: TRBV2; j_call: TRBJ2-3; cdr3_nt: TGTGCCAGCAGTGAGAGAGCGGGTACGGGCTCAGATACGCAGTATTTT; cdr3_aa: CASSERAGTGSDTQYF
clone_size: NA; d_call: NA; v_call: TRBV7-8; j_call: TRBJ2-5; cdr3_nt: TGTGCCATCAGACGGACACAATACAAAGAGACCCAGTACTTC; cdr3_aa: CAIRRTQYKETQYF
clone_size: many; d_call: TRBD1; v_call: TRBV4-1; j_call: TRBJ1-6; cdr3_nt: TGCGCCAGCAGCCAGTCCGGGACAGGGAATTCACCCCTCCACTTT; cdr3_aa: CASSQSGTGNSPLHF
clone_size: NA; d_call: NA; v_call: TRBV5-1; j_call: TRBJ2-1; cdr3_nt: TGCGCCAGCAGCTACTCGGGCGGGGGCCGGGATGAGCAGTTCTTC; cdr3_aa: CASSYSGGGRDEQFF
clone_size: NA; d_call: NA; v_call: TRBV11-2; j_call: TRBJ2-3; cdr3_nt: TGTGCCAGCAGCTTAAGGGCAGCTAGCACAGATACGCAGTATTTT; cdr3_aa: CASSLRAASTDTQYF
clone_size: NA; d_call: NA; v_call: TRBV5-4; j_call: TRBJ2-1; cdr3_nt: TGTGCCAGCAGCGGGGGGACAGTGTACGATGAGCAGTTCTTC; cdr3_aa: CASSGGTVYDEQFF
clone_size: NA; d_call: TRBD1; v_call: TRBV6-6; j_call: TRBJ1-5; cdr3_nt: TGTGCCAGCAGTTACTCAGGGGGACAGGGCAATCAGCCCCAGCGTTTT; cdr3_aa: CASSYSGGQGNQPQRF
clone_size: NA; d_call: NA; v_call: TRBV29-1; j_call: TRBJ1-1; cdr3_nt: TGTAGCGTTGAAGGCGGGTCGCTGAACACTGAAGCTTTCTTT; cdr3_aa: CSVEGGSLNTEAFF
clone_size: many; d_call: NA; v_call: TRBV6-1; j_call: TRBJ2-7; cdr3_nt: TGTGCCAGCTGCGAGAGCTCCTACGAGCAGTACTTC; cdr3_aa: CASCESSYEQYF
clone_size: few; d_call: NA; v_call: TRBV7-9; j_call: TRBJ2-3; cdr3_nt: TGTGCCAGCAGCTACCGGGACAGCACAGATACGCAGTATTTT; cdr3_aa: CASSYRDSTDTQYF
clone_size: NA; d_call: NA; v_call: TRBV5-1; j_call: TRBJ1-6; cdr3_nt: TGCGCCAGCAGCGAATCCGGGACCTATAATTCACCCCTCCACTTT; cdr3_aa: CASSESGTYNSPLHF
clone_size: NA; d_call: NA; v_call: TRBV11-1; j_call: TRBJ1-1; cdr3_nt: TGTGCCAGCAGCTCAAATGGCGGGGTTGGGGCTTTCTTT; cdr3_aa: CASSSNGGVGAFF
clone_size: NA; d_call: TRBD1; v_call: TRBV6-1; j_call: TRBJ2-5; cdr3_nt: TGTGCCAGCACCGAAACACAGGGACAGAGCGGGACCCAGTACTTC; cdr3_aa: CASTETQGQSGTQYF
clone_size: NA; d_call: TRBD1; v_call: TRBV10-3; j_call: TRBJ2-2; cdr3_nt: TGTGCCGTTAGTGAAATACAGGGGATTACCGGGGAGCTGTTTTTT; cdr3_aa: CAVSEIQGITGELFF
clone_size: NA; d_call: NA; v_call: TRBV10-3; j_call: TRBJ2-7; cdr3_nt: TGTGCCATCAGTGGATCCGAATCCCAGGCCAAGACCTACGAGCAGTACTTC; cdr3_aa: CAISGSESQAKTYEQYF
clone_size: many; d_call: NA; v_call: TRBV29-1; j_call: TRBJ2-1; cdr3_nt: TGCAGCTTCATTCTGGGGAGCTCCTACAATGAGCAGTTCTTC; cdr3_aa: CSFILGSSYNEQFF
clone_size: NA; d_call: NA; v_call: TRBV4-2; j_call: TRBJ1-6; cdr3_nt: TGTGCCAGCAGGGAAGGAGGATCACCCCTCCACTTT; cdr3_aa: CASREGGSPLHF
clone_size: NA; d_call: NA; v_call: TRBV11-2; j_call: TRBJ2-1; cdr3_nt: TGTGCCAGTGGCCACCCCTCCACCGTCCGGGCCCAGAGGTCCTACAATGAGCAGTTCTTC; cdr3_aa: CASGHPSTVRAQRSYNEQFF
clone_size: NA; d_call: NA; v_call: TRBV6-1; j_call: TRBJ1-2; cdr3_nt: TGTGCCGGCAGAGGGGAGCTGGGGGGAGTTAACTATGGCTACACCTTC; cdr3_aa: CAGRGELGGVNYGYTF
clone_size: NA; d_call: NA; v_call: TRBV11-2; j_call: TRBJ2-3; cdr3_nt: TGTGCCAGCAACTTAGATCGAGGAGAAACGCGGTATTTT; cdr3_aa: CASNLDRGETRYF
clone_size: NA; d_call: NA; v_call: TRBV12-3/TRBV12-4; j_call: TRBJ2-1; cdr3_nt: TGTGCTAGCAGCCGAATAGTGCTCTCCTACAATGAGCAGTTCTTC; cdr3_aa: CASSRIVLSYNEQFF
clone_size: many; d_call: TRBD2; v_call: TRBV11-2; j_call: TRBJ2-7; cdr3_nt: TGTGCCAGCAGCCCCACTAGCGCCTCCTACGAGCAGTACTTC; cdr3_aa: CASSPTSASYEQYF
clone_size: many; d_call: NA; v_call: TRBV29-1; j_call: TRBJ2-3; cdr3_nt: TGCAGCGTTGACAGAAACACAGATACGCAGTATTTT; cdr3_aa: CSVDRNTDTQYF
clone_size: many; d_call: NA; v_call: TRBV11-2; j_call: TRBJ1-6; cdr3_nt: TGTGCCAGCAGCCGGGTGCCCGAAAGGAGGGGCAGGGATAATTCACCCCTCCACTTT; cdr3_aa: CASSRVPERRGRDNSPLHF
clone_size: NA; d_call: TRBD1; v_call: TRBV11-2; j_call: TRBJ2-1; cdr3_nt: TGTGCCAGCAGCTTAACCAACGGACAGGGGTACGGGGGTGAGCAGTTCTTC; cdr3_aa: CASSLTNGQGYGGEQFF
clone_size: few; d_call: TRBD1; v_call: TRBV4-1; j_call: TRBJ2-5; cdr3_nt: TGCGCCAGCAGCCAGGGCCTAAACAGGGGCCTCCAAGAGACCCAGTACTTC; cdr3_aa: CASSQGLNRGLQETQYF
clone_size: NA; d_call: NA; v_call: TRBV4-2; j_call: TRBJ1-3; cdr3_nt: TGCGCCAGCAGCCAGGAGACAAGGGGAGGAAACACCATATATTTT; cdr3_aa: CASSQETRGGNTIYF
clone_size: NA; d_call: NA; v_call: TRBV10-2; j_call: TRBJ2-1; cdr3_nt: TGCGCCAGCGGGGAAGGCCAGGAGTCTGAGCAGTTCTTC; cdr3_aa: CASGEGQESEQFF
clone_size: NA; d_call: NA; v_call: TRBV12-5; j_call: TRBJ2-5; cdr3_nt: TGTGCTAGTGGTAACTCGGATGGTCCGGGGGAGACCCAGTACTTC; cdr3_aa: CASGNSDGPGETQYF